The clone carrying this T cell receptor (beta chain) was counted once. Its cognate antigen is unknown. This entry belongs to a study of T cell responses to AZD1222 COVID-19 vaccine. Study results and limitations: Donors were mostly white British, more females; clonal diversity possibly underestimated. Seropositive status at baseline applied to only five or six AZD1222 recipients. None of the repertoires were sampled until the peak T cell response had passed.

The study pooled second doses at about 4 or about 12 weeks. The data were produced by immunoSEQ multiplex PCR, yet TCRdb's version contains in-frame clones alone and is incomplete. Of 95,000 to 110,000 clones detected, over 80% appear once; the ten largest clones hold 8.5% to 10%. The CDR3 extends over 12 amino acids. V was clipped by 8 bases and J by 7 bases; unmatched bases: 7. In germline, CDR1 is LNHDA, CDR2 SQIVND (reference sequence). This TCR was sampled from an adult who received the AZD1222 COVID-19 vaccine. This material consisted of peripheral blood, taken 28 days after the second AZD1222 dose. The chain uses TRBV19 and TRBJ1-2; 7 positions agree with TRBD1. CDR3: CASGNRGGGYTF. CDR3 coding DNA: TGTGCCAGTGGCAACAGGGGTGGTGGCTACACCTTC. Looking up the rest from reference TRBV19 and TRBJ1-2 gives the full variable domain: DGGITQSPKYLFRKEGQNVTLSCEQNLNHDAMYWYRQDPGQGLRLIYYSQIVNDFQKGDIAEGYSVSREKKESFPLTVTSAQKNPTAFYLCASGNRGGGYTFGSGTRLTVV.